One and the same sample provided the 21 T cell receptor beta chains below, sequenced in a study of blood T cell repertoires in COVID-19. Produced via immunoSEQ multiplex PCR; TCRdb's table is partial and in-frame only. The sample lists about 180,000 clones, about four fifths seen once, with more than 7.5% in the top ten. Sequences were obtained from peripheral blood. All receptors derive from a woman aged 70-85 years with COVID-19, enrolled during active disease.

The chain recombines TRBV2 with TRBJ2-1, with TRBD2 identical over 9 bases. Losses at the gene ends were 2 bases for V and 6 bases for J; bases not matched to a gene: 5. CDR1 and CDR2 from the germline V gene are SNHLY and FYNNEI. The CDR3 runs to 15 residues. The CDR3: CASSESGRLLNEQFF. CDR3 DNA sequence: TGTGCCAGCAGTGAAAGCGGGAGGTTACTCAATGAGCAGTTCTTC.

The CDR3 is CASSRQWQPQHF. CDR3 DNA: TGTGCCAGTAGTAGACAGTGGCAGCCCCAGCATTTT. The chain has TRBV19 and TRBJ1-5; tentatively, D is TRBD1 (5 bases). CDR3 length: 12 residues. V gave up 4 bases and J gave up 7 bases, with 8 bases separating them. Germline values: CDR1 LNHDA, CDR2 SQIVND (reference sequence).

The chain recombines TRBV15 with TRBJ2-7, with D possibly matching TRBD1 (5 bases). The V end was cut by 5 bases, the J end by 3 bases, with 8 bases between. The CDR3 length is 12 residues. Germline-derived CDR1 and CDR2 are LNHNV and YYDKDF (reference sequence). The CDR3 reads CATSPDSYEQYF. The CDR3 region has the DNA TGTGCCACCAGCCCTGACAGCTACGAGCAGTACTTC.

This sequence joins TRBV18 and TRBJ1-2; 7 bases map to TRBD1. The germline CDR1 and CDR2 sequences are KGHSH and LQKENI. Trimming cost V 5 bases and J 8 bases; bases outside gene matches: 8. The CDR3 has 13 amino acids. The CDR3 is CASSSNTGDGYTF. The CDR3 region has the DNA TGTGCCAGCTCATCAAACACAGGGGACGGCTACACCTTC.

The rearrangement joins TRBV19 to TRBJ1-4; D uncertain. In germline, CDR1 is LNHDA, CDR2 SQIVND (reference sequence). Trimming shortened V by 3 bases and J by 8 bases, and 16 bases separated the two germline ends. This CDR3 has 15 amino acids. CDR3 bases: TGTGCCAGTAGTATGTGGGAGCCCGGAGGGGAAAAACTGTTTTTT. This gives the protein CASSMWEPGGEKLFF.

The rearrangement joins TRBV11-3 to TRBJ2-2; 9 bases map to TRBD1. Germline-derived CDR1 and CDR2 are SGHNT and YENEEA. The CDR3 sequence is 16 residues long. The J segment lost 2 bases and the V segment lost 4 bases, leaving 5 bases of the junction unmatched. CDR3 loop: CASSWGTGSNTGELFF. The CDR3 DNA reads TGTGCCAGCAGCTGGGGGACAGGGTCTAACACCGGGGAGCTGTTTTTT.

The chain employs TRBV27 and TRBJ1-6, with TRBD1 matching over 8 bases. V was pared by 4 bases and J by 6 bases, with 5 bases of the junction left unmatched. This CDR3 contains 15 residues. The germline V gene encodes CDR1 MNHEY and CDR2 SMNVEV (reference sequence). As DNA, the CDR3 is TGTGCCAGCAGTTCCTCGGACAGGGCTAATTCACCCCTCCACTTT. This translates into CASSSSDRANSPLHF.

CDR3 nucleotides: TGTGCCTGGATGCATGCTGGAGGTAGCGAGCAGTACTTC. It encodes CAWMHAGGSEQYF. This chain joins TRBV30 and TRBJ2-7; tentative D call: TRBD2 (5 bases). This CDR3 has 13 residues. The V gene's germline CDR1 is GTSNPN and CDR2 SVGIG (reference sequence). The V and J ends lost 4 bases and 6 bases respectively, with 16 bases between them.

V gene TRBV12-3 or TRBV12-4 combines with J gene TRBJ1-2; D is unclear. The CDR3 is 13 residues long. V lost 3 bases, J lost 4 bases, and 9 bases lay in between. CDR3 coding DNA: TGTGCCAGCAGTTTTGAGGGTGGCTATGGCTACACCTTC. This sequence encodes CASSFEGGYGYTF.

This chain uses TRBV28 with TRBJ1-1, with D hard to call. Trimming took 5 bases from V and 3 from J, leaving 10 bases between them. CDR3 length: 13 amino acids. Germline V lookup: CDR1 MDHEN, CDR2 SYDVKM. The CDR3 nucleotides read TGTGCCAGCAGTCCTGGGCCGTACACTGAAGCTTTCTTT. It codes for CASSPGPYTEAFF.

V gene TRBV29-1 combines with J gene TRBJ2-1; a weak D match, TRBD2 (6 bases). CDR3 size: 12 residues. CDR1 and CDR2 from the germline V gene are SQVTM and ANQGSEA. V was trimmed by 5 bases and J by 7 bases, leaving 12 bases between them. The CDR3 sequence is CSVKERVNEQFF. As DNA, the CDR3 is TGCAGCGTTAAGGAGCGGGTTAATGAGCAGTTCTTC.

CDR3 protein: CASSIGGSTTYGYTF. Written as DNA, the CDR3 is TGTGCCAGTAGTATTGGGGGCTCTACCACCTATGGCTACACCTTC. The rearrangement joins TRBV19 to TRBJ1-2, with D perhaps matching TRBD1 (6 bases). The V gene's germline CDR1 is LNHDA and CDR2 SQIVND (reference sequence). Between the trimmed V and J ends, which lost 3 bases and 4 bases, there was a span of 15 bases. The CDR3 has 15 amino acids.

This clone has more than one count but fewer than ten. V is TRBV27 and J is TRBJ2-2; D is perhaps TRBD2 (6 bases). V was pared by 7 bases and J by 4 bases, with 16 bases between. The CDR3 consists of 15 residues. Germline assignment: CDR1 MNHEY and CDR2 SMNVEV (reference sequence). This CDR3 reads CASTRNRRGTGELFF. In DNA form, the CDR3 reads TGTGCCAGCACCCGCAACAGGAGGGGCACCGGGGAGCTGTTTTTT.

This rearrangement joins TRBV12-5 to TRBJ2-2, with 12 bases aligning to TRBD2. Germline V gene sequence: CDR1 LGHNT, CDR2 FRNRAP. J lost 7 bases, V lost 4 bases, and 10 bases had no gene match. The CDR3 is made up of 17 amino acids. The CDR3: CASGSRLAGEFDGELFF. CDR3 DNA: TGTGCTAGTGGTTCTAGACTAGCGGGAGAATTTGACGGGGAGCTGTTTTTT. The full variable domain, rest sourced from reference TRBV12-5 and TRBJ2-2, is DARVTQTPRHKVTEMGQEVTMRCQPILGHNTVFWYRQTMMQGLELLAYFRNRAPLDDSGMPKDRFSAEMPDATLATLKIQPSEPRDSAVYFCASGSRLAGEFDGELFFGEGSRLTVL.

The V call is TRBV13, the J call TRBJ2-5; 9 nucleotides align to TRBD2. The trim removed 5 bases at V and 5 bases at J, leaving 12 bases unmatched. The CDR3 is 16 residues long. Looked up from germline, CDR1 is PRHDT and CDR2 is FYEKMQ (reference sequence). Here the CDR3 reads CASSPSGVPMIETQYF. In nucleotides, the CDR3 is TGTGCCAGCAGCCCTAGCGGGGTGCCTATGATTGAGACCCAGTACTTC. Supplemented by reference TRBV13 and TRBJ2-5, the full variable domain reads AAGVIQSPRHLIKEKRETATLKCYPIPRHDTVYWYQQGPGQDPQFLISFYEKMQSDKGSIPDRFSAQQFSDYHSELNMSSLELGDSALYFCASSPSGVPMIETQYFGPGTRLLVL.

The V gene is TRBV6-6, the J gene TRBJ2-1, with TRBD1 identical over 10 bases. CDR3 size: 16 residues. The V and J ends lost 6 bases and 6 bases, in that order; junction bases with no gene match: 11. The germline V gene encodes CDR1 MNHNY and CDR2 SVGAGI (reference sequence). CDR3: CASSQDRDRGSNEQFF. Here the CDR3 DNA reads TGTGCCAGCAGCCAAGACCGGGACAGGGGCTCCAATGAGCAGTTCTTC.

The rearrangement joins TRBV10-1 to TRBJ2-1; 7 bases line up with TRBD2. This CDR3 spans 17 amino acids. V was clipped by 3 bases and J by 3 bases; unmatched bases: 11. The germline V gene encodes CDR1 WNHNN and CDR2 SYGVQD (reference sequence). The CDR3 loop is CASSDPPKASGYNEQFF. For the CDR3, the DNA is TGCGCCAGCAGTGACCCCCCGAAGGCTAGCGGCTACAATGAGCAGTTCTTC.

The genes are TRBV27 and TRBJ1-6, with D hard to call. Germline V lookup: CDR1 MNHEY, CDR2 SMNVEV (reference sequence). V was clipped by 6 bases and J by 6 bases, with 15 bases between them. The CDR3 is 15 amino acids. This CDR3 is CASSKEPRGNSPLHF. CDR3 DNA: TGTGCCAGCAGCAAGGAACCCCGCGGTAATTCACCCCTCCACTTT.

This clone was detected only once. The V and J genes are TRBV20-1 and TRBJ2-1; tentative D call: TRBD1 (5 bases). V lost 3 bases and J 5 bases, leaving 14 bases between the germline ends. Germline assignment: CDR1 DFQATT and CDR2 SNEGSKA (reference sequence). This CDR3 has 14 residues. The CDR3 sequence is CSASDHQGNNEQFF. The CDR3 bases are TGCAGTGCTAGTGACCACCAGGGAAACAATGAGCAGTTCTTC.

For the CDR3, the DNA is TGTGCCAGCAGCCAGGGAGGGCGAGAGGGGGTAATATGTCTTCACGAGCAGTACTTC. It encodes CASSQGGREGVICLHEQYF. The V and J genes are TRBV4-2 and TRBJ2-7, with a possible D match to TRBD2 (7 bases). The germline V gene encodes CDR1 LGHNA and CDR2 YNFKEQ. The germline V and J ends were trimmed by 3 bases and 5 bases, with 29 bases remaining between them. There are 19 residues in the CDR3.

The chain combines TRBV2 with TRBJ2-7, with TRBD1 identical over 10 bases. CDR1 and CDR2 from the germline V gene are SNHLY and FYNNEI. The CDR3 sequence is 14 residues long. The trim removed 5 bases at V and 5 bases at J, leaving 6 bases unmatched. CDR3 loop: CASSYDRGPNEQYF. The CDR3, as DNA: TGTGCCAGCAGTTACGACAGGGGGCCTAACGAGCAGTACTTC. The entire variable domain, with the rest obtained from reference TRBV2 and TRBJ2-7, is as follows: EPEVTQTPSHQVTQMGQEVILRCVPISNHLYFYWYRQILGQKVEFLVSFYNNEISEKSEIFDDQFSVERPDGSNFTLKIRSTKLEDSAMYFCASSYDRGPNEQYFGPGTRLTVT.